The clone carrying this T cell receptor beta chain was detected ten times or more. Trimming cost V 5 bases and J 4 bases; bases outside gene matches: 7. The germline V gene encodes CDR1 SGHTA and CDR2 FQGNSA. The CDR3 length is 14 residues. This record belongs to a study of human T cells and chemical hapten exposure. TCRdb recomputed calls from the RACE reads with MiXCR, one row per CDR3 protein. The sample includes just over 40,000 distinct CDR3 sequences, less than 4% of them seen just once. Time point noted: patch test 2, 6 weeks after DPC sensitization. As to treatment: therapeutic diphenylcyclopropenone sensitization with weekly scalp DPC.

The V gene is TRBV7-2, the J gene TRBJ1-2, with 7 nucleotides matching TRBD1. The sequence was collected from a man aged 35 to 55 with alopecia areata. Some clones in this sample may be carry-over from other donors' samples. Sequences were derived from whole blood, sampled in connection with sensitization to the hapten diphenylcyclopropenone (DPC). Here the CDR3 reads CASSRRQGSYGYTF. CDR3 DNA: TGTGCCAGCAGCCGTCGACAGGGAAGCTATGGCTACACCTTC.